The clone carrying this T cell receptor beta chain has only a few counts. Its antigen is not known. This sample is drawn from a study of post-analysis software for immune sequencing data. For the study at large: In terms of disease course, relapsing-remitting, secondary progressive and progressive-relapsing multiple sclerosis were included. Study outcomes and limitations: Significantly decreased normalized Chao1 diversity was recorded for multiple sclerosis patients relative to controls. Roughly five TRBV segments were significantly more frequent in patients than in controls. TRBV5-6, TRBV5-1 and TRBV20-1 were among these segments. Batch-matched samples strongly co-clustered by F measure.

cDNA libraries for TCR beta contained unique molecular identifiers. Yield was roughly 0.5 million cDNA molecules from around 1 to 9.1 million T cells. One entry per CDR3 protein, called by TCRdb with MiXCR from the PCR reads. The sample carries hundreds of thousands of distinct CDR3 sequences, 55% to 70% recorded once. Per the germline V gene, CDR1 is SQVTM and CDR2 is ANQGSEA. V was trimmed by 7 bases and J by 0 bases, leaving 9 bases between them. CDR3 size: 12 residues. Sequencing was performed on blood. This receptor was obtained from a girl aged 2-10 years with multiple sclerosis. The chain recombines TRBV29-1 with TRBJ1-1, with a possible D match to TRBD1 (6 bases). DNA of the CDR3: TGCAGCGCCGGGACACTGAACACTGAAGCTTTCTTT. It translates to CSAGTLNTEAFF. The variable domain in full, completed from reference TRBV29-1 and TRBJ1-1, reads SAVISQKPSRDICQRGTSLTIQCQVDSQVTMMFWYRQQPGQSLTLIATANQGSEATYESGFVIDKFPISRPNLTFSTLTVSNMSPEDSSIYLCSAGTLNTEAFFGQGTRLTVV.